The 15 T cell receptor beta chains reported below all come from one sample, sequenced in a study of T cells expressing NK-cell markers. TCRdb re-analyzed the 5' RACE reads; it lists each CDR3 protein once, without DNA. The sample's table shows some 460,000 distinct CDR3 sequences. Sequenced material: blood T cells: a sorted CD56 or NKG2C T cell subset, CD4+ or CD8+ T cells, or bulk PBMC T cells (not recorded which). Receptor source: a woman aged 45-65 years in good health.

The chain has TRBV7-9 and TRBJ2-7; TCRdb's assignment of TRBD1 cannot be checked, as there is no DNA. The CDR3 runs 16 residues. Germline V lookup: CDR1 SEHNR, CDR2 FQNEAQ (reference sequence). The CDR3 sequence is CASSSSDRGFTYEQYF.

CDR3 sequence reads: CSGRSGSKQYF. The chain couples TRBV20-1 to TRBJ2-7. Looked up from germline, CDR1 is DFQATT and CDR2 is SNEGSKA (reference sequence). CDR3 size: 11 residues.

V gene TRBV7-9 combines with J gene TRBJ1-3. The CDR3 runs 16 residues. Germline V CDR1 and CDR2: SEHNR, FQNEAQ (reference sequence). CDR3 protein: CASSLSRTVSGNTIYF.

The chain employs TRBV10-3 and TRBJ2-3; TCRdb reports TRBD1, a call that lacks DNA to check it against. The CDR3 runs 14 residues. Germline lookup yields CDR1 ENHRY and CDR2 SYGVKD. CDR3 amino acids: CAISEQGGTDTQYF.

The CDR3 sequence is CSARGPSYGNNYGYTF. V usage is TRBV20-1 and J usage is TRBJ1-2. Germline loops: CDR1 DFQATT, CDR2 SNEGSKA (reference sequence). The CDR3 consists of 16 residues.

The chain is built from TRBV11-1 and TRBJ2-5; TCRdb selects TRBD2, and the lack of DNA leaves this call unchecked. The CDR3 sequence is 15 residues long. Germline assignment: CDR1 SGHAT and CDR2 FQDESV (reference sequence). CDR3: CASTREAGGLGTQYF. Drawing the rest from reference TRBV11-1 and TRBJ2-5, the complete variable domain is EAEVAQSPRYKITEKSQAVAFWCDPISGHATLYWYRQILGQGPELLVQFQDESVVDDSQLPKDRFSAERLKGVDSTLKIQPAELGDSAMYLCASTREAGGLGTQYFGPGTRLLVL.

The chain recombines TRBV6-5 with TRBJ2-2; lacking DNA, the TRBD1 call made by TCRdb goes unchecked. The CDR3 has 16 residues. Germline V CDR1 and CDR2: MNHEY, SVGAGI. The CDR3: CASSYSRGTKTGELFF.

The gene calls are TRBV27 and TRBJ1-4; lacking DNA, the TRBD1 call made by TCRdb goes unchecked. Germline loops: CDR1 MNHEY, CDR2 SMNVEV (reference sequence). The CDR3 consists of 16 residues. CDR3 amino acids: CASSPAGVGQNEKLFF.

The rearrangement links TRBV5-1 to TRBJ2-7; there is no DNA to check the TCRdb D call of TRBD2. CDR3 length: 12 residues. Germline values: CDR1 SGHRS, CDR2 YFSETQ. The CDR3 here is CASRLAGHEQYF.

The CDR3 loop is CSVEDQGKTNTGELFF. V gene TRBV29-1 combines with J gene TRBJ2-2. Germline CDR1 and CDR2: SQVTM and ANQGSEA. CDR3 size: 16 residues.

The V and J genes are TRBV7-9 and TRBJ1-5. The CDR3 totals 16 residues. Germline CDR1 is SEHNR and CDR2 is FQNEAQ (reference sequence). The CDR3 here is CASSFEIMGSSQPQHF.

V and J are TRBV2 and TRBJ1-6; TCRdb's assignment of TRBD1 cannot be checked, as there is no DNA. This CDR3 contains 14 residues. Germline-derived CDR1 and CDR2 are SNHLY and FYNNEI. This CDR3 reads CASSLPGLNSPLHF.

The gene calls are TRBV12-3 or TRBV12-4 and TRBJ2-1; TCRdb's D call of TRBD1 is untestable without DNA. The CDR3 covers 15 residues. The CDR3: CASSPRWGSYNEQFF.

The CDR3 reads CASSLGSGNTEAFF. The J gene is TRBJ1-1, the V gene TRBV5-1. Germline CDR1 is SGHRS and CDR2 is YFSETQ. The CDR3 has 14 residues.

The J gene is TRBJ2-1, the V gene TRBV29-1; as DNA is missing, the TRBD2 call by TCRdb cannot be tested. CDR3 length equals 11 residues. CDR1 SQVTM and CDR2 ANQGSEA come from the germline V gene. CDR3: CSVVGGSILFF.